The 2 T cell receptor beta chains below come from one sample, sequenced in a study of T-cell reconstitution after alpha-beta-depleted transplantation in children. Preparation of the TCRbeta library involved a method that used unique molecular identifiers. TCRdb fed the PCR reads into MiXCR, producing one record per CDR3 protein. Of 450,000 to 700,000 distinct CDR3 sequences in the sample, 20% to 30% were seen once. Sample: PBMCs, taken before TCRalphabeta/CD19-depleted stem cell transplant. The receptors come from a boy under two years old with Wiskott-Aldrich syndrome, due to receive a stem cell transplant.

The table lists this clonotype with a count of one. The V gene is TRBV5-1, the J gene TRBJ1-1, with D uncertain. Trimming cost V 1 base and J 0 bases, with 13 bases left between them. The CDR3 sequence is 16 residues long. Germline assignment: CDR1 SGHRS and CDR2 YFSETQ. The CDR3 DNA sequence: TGCGCCAGCAGCTTGTTGGGCAGCCCCATGAACACTGAAGCTTTCTTT. Its translation is CASSLLGSPMNTEAFF.

Only a few counts were recorded for this clonotype. The rearrangement links TRBV30 to TRBJ2-5, with 11 bases lining up with TRBD2. Germline lookup yields CDR1 GTSNPN and CDR2 SVGIG (reference sequence). The CDR3 covers 17 residues. V trimming: 0 bases; J trimming: 5 bases; junction bases outside the gene matches: 11. The CDR3 sequence is CAWSVRFGTSGPETQYF. In DNA form, the CDR3 reads TGTGCCTGGAGTGTACGATTTGGGACTAGCGGTCCGGAGACCCAGTACTTC.